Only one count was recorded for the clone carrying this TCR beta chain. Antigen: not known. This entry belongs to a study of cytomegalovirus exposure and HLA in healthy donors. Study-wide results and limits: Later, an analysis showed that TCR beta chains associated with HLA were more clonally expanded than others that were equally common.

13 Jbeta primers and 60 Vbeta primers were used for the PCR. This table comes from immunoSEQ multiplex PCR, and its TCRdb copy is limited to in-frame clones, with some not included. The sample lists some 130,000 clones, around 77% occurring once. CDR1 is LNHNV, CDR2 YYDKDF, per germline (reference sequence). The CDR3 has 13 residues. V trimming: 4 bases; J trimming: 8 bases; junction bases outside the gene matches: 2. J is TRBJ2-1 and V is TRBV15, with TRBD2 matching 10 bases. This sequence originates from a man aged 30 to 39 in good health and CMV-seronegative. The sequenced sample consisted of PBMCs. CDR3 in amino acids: CATSTSGSYEQFF. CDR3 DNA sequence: TGTGCCACCAGCACTAGCGGGAGCTATGAGCAGTTCTTC.